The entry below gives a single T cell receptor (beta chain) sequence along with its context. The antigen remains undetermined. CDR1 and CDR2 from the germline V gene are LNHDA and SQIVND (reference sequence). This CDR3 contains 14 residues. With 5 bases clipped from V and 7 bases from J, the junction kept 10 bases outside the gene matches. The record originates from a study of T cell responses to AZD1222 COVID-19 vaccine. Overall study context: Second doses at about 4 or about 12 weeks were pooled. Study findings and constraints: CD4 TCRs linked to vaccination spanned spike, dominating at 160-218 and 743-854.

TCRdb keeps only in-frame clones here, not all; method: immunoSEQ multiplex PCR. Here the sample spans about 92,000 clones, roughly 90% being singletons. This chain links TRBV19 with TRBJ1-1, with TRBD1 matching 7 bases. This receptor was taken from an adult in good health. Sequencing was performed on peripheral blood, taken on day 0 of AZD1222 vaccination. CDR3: CASSRGQAFDEAFF. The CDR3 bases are TGTGCCAGTAGTCGCGGACAGGCCTTTGATGAAGCTTTCTTT.